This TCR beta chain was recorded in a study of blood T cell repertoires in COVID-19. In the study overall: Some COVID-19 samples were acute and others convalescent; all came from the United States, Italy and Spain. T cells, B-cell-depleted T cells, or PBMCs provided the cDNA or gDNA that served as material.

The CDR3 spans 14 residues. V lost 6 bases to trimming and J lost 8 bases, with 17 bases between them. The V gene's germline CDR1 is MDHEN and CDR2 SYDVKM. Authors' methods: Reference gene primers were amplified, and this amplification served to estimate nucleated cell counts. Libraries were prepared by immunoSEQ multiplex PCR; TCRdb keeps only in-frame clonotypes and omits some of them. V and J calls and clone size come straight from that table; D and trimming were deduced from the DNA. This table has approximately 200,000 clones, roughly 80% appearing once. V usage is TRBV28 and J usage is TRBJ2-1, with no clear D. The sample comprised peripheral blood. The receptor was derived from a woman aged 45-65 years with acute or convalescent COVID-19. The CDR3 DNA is TGTGCCAGCAGACCAGGTGAATTTATTTATGAGCAGTTCTTC. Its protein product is CASRPGEFIYEQFF. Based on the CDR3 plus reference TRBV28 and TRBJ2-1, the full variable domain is DVKVTQSSRYLVKRTGEKVFLECVQDMDHENMFWYRQDPGLGLRLIYFSYDVKMKEKGDIPEGYSVSREKKERFSLILESASTNQTSMYLCASRPGEFIYEQFFGPGTRLTVL.